A single sample is the source of the 10 T cell receptor beta chains below, sequenced in a study of response to subunit inactivated influenza vaccine (dated by TCRdb to 2017 to 2018). The library was obtained by RT-PCR. Instrument on record: Illumina HiSeq 2500. Clones were called with MiXCR by TCRdb after fastp trimmed the public reads at Q25, and only in-frame beta chains were retained. Rows with a matching CDR3 protein are joined into one entry that keeps the most common DNA and genes. Recorded for this sample are around 790,000 distinct CDR3 sequences; 21% of them occurred a single time. The ten largest account for 10% of the sample. The sample in question was PBMCs from blood, obtained around 5 days after vaccination. The receptors derive from a man in his fifties who received an inactivated influenza vaccine. Donor details come from another sample of the same person, matched by shared clones.

The rearrangement joins TRBV5-1 to TRBJ1-2; weak D call: TRBD1 (5 bases). The V end lost 4 bases, the J end lost 3 bases, and 16 bases lay between the germline ends. The germline V gene has CDR1 SGHRS and CDR2 YFSETQ. The CDR3 is 15 residues long. The CDR3 sequence is CASSLTGGGYYGYTF. The CDR3 nucleotides read TGCGCCAGCAGCCTCACTGGGGGAGGCTACTATGGCTACACCTTC.

This clonotype was detected only a few times. The chain links TRBV10-3 to TRBJ2-3, with TRBD1 matching 9 bases. V dropped 6 bases and J dropped 14; count of bases not matched to a gene: 9. There are 12 residues in the CDR3. The germline gives CDR1 ENHRY, CDR2 SYGVKD. The CDR3 DNA follows: TGTGCCATCAGCGAAGCGGGGACAGGGAGGTATTTT. It codes for CAISEAGTGRYF.

There are a few counts of this clonotype. This chain connects TRBV10-3 to TRBJ2-7; D possibly corresponds to TRBD1 (5 bases). Trimming took 0 bases from V and 2 from J, leaving 8 bases between them. Germline V gives CDR1 ENHRY, CDR2 SYGVKD. The CDR3 contains 14 residues. Here the CDR3 DNA reads TGTGCCATCAGTGAGTCCGACAGAACCTACGAGCAGTACTTC. Protein sequence: CAISESDRTYEQYF.

This clonotype appeared once. The J gene is TRBJ2-1, the V gene TRBV28; D is ambiguous. V was trimmed by 5 bases and J by 7 bases, leaving 21 bases between them. The CDR3 runs to 16 residues. CDR1 is MDHEN, CDR2 SYDVKM, per germline. CDR3 bases: TGTGCCAGCAGTGTACGGTCCCTCGAAATTTGGAATGAGCAGTTCTTC. It codes for CASSVRSLEIWNEQFF.

In its sample, this clonotype was seen a few times. The CDR3 sequence is CASSYGTGTRNEQYF. DNA of the CDR3: TGCGCCAGCAGCTACGGGACAGGTACGCGGAACGAGCAGTACTTC. The gene calls are TRBV5-1 and TRBJ2-7; 8 bases fit TRBD1. With V trimmed by 3 bases and J by 5 bases, 10 bases remained unmatched. The CDR3 consists of 15 residues. Germline CDR1 and CDR2: SGHRS and YFSETQ.

Here the CDR3 DNA reads TGCGCCAGCAGAAAGACGGCCCAATACACAGATACGCAGTATTTT. Translation: CASRKTAQYTDTQYF. The chain links TRBV5-1 to TRBJ2-3; D not resolved. Between the trimmed V and J ends, which lost 5 bases and 2 bases, there was a span of 15 bases. The CDR3 has 15 amino acids. Germline-derived CDR1 and CDR2 are SGHRS and YFSETQ.

This chain's CDR3 is CASSPISYEQYF. The CDR3 DNA reads as TGTGCCAGCAGTCCCATTTCCTACGAGCAGTACTTC. The chain carries TRBV6-1 and TRBJ2-7, with D unclear. The V end was cut by 5 bases, the J end by 1 base, with 6 bases between. Germline assignment: CDR1 MNHNS and CDR2 SASEGT. CDR3 size: 12 residues.

J is TRBJ2-3 and V is TRBV5-1; 9 bases line up with TRBD2. The V and J ends lost 4 bases and 3 bases, in that order; junction bases with no gene match: 9. The CDR3 is 16 residues long. Germline loops: CDR1 SGHRS, CDR2 YFSETQ. The DNA of the CDR3 is TGCGCCAGCAGCCCTACAGGGCTAGCGGGAACAGATACGCAGTATTTT. As protein: CASSPTGLAGTDTQYF.

The gene calls are TRBV4-3 and TRBJ1-2; no firm D call. V gave up 0 bases and J gave up 3 bases, with 11 bases separating them. The CDR3 is 15 residues long. Germline V gene lookup returns CDR1 LGHNA and CDR2 YSLEER. CDR3 DNA sequence: TGCGCCAGCAGCCAAGAAGAAGGGTCAGACTATGGCTACACCTTC. Encoded protein: CASSQEEGSDYGYTF.

V and J are TRBV7-2 and TRBJ1-1, with D possibly being TRBD1 (6 bases). V shed 1 base and J shed 4 bases, with 7 bases lying between them. This CDR3 is built from 13 residues. CDR1 is SGHTA, CDR2 FQGNSA, per germline. In DNA, the CDR3 is TGTGCCAGCAGCTTAGGACAGGTCACTGAAGCTTTCTTT. Protein product: CASSLGQVTEAFF.